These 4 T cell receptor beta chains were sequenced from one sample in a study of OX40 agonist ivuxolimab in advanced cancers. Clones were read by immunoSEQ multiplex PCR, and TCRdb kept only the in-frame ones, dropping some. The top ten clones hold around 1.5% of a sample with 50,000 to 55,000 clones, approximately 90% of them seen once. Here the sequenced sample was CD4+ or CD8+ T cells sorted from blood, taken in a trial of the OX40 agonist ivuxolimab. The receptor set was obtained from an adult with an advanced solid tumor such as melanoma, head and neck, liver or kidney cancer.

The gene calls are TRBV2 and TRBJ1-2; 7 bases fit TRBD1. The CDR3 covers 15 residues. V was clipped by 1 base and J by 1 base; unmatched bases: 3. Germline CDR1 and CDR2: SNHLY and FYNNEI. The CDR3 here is CASSEEGQINYGYTF. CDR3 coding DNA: TGTGCCAGCAGTGAAGAGGGACAGATTAACTATGGCTACACCTTC.

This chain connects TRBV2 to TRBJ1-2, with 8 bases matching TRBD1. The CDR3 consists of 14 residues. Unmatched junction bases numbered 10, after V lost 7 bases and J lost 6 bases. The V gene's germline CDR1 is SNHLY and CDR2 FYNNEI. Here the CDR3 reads CASNGQGPGNGYTF. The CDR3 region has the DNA TGTGCCAGCAACGGACAGGGCCCAGGGAATGGCTACACCTTC.

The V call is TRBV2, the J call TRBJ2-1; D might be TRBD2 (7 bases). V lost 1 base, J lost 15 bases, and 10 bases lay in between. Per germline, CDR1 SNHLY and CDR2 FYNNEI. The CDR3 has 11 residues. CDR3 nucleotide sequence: TGTGCCAGCAGTGAAGTAAGGGGGGGGTTCTTC. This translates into CASSEVRGGFF.

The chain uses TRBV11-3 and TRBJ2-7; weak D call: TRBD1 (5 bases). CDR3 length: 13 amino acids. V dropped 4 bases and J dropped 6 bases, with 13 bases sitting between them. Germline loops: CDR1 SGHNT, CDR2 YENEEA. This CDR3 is CASSSPGLGEQYF. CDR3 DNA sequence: TGTGCCAGCAGCTCTCCAGGGTTGGGCGAGCAGTACTTC.